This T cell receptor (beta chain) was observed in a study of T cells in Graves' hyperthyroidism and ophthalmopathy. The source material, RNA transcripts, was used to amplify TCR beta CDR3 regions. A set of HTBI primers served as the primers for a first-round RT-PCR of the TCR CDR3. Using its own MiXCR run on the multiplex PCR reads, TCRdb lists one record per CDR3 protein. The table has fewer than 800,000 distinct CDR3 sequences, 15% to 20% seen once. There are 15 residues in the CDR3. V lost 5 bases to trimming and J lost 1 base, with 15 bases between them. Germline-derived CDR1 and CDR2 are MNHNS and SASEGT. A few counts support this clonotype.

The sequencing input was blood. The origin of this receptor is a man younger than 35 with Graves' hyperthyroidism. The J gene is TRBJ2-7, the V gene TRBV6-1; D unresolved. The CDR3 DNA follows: TGTGCCAGCAGTACGAGACCCCCTTTATCCTACGAGCAGTACTTC. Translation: CASSTRPPLSYEQYF.